These 28 T cell receptor beta chains share one sample of origin, sequenced in a study of blood T cell repertoires in COVID-19. Here immunoSEQ multiplex PCR was the method, and the copy in TCRdb shows in-frame clones only, minus some. This table holds about 64,000 clones, approximately 84% found once. Source material: peripheral blood. The receptor set was obtained from a man aged 45 to 65 with active COVID-19.

This chain connects TRBV7-9 to TRBJ1-4, with D hard to call. CDR1 and CDR2 (germline): SEHNR, FQNEAQ (reference sequence). V lost 4 bases and J 0 bases, leaving 15 bases between the germline ends. This CDR3 has 17 amino acids. The CDR3 loop reads CASSSERERATNEKLFF. CDR3 coding DNA: TGTGCCAGCAGCTCCGAACGGGAGAGAGCAACTAATGAAAAACTGTTTTTT.

V is TRBV7-8 and J is TRBJ2-7; 7 bases map to TRBD1. The CDR3 has 16 amino acids. The V gene's germline CDR1 is SGHVS and CDR2 FQNEAQ. J was trimmed by 6 bases and V by 2 bases; bases with no gene match: 13. The CDR3 DNA is TGTGCCAGCAGCTTATCAAGGGACAGCCTCCCTCTCGAGCAGTACTTC. This translates into CASSLSRDSLPLEQYF.

This clone appeared a single time. This chain joins TRBV6-2 or TRBV6-3 and TRBJ2-7; TRBD1 agrees at 10 bases. In germline, CDR1 is MNHEY, CDR2 SVGEGT. Losses at the gene ends were 5 bases for V and 3 bases for J; bases not matched to a gene: 10. This CDR3 comprises 16 residues. CDR3 amino acids: CASSPPPGQGNYEQYF. In nucleotides, the CDR3 is TGTGCCAGCAGTCCGCCTCCGGGACAGGGGAACTACGAGCAGTACTTC.

The chain combines TRBV11-3 with TRBJ2-2; D gene uncertain. The CDR3 runs 14 residues. Trimming removed 0 bases from V and 12 bases from J, with 14 bases in between. Germline V gene sequence: CDR1 SGHNT, CDR2 YENEEA. CDR3: CASSLEPGGRQLFF. CDR3 nucleotide sequence: TGTGCCAGCAGCTTAGAGCCCGGCGGCAGACAGCTGTTTTTT.

The genes are TRBV29-1 and TRBJ2-2; 8 nucleotides align to TRBD2. CDR3 size: 13 residues. The V and J ends lost 3 bases and 5 bases, in that order; junction bases with no gene match: 2. Germline-derived CDR1 and CDR2 are SQVTM and ANQGSEA. The CDR3 DNA reads as TGCAGCGTTGACGGGACTAGGACCGGGGAGCTGTTTTTT. It codes for CSVDGTRTGELFF.

This clone came up a few times. V and J are TRBV5-1 and TRBJ2-1; 10 bases match TRBD1. This CDR3 has 15 amino acids. V lost 0 bases and J lost 9; bases outside the gene matches: 6. Per the germline V gene, CDR1 is SGHRS and CDR2 is YFSETQ. DNA for the CDR3: TGCGCCAGCAGCTTGGGGGACAGGGGAGTCACTGAGCAGTTCTTC. Its protein product is CASSLGDRGVTEQFF.

The J gene is TRBJ2-7, the V gene TRBV11-2; TRBD2 matches at 12 bases. Trimming cost V 5 bases and J 4 bases; bases outside gene matches: 9. This CDR3 region has 16 residues. Per germline, CDR1 SGHAT and CDR2 FQNNGV. The DNA for the CDR3 is TGTGCCAGCAGCGGACTAGCGGGAAAAGACGGGTACGAGCAGTACTTC. Translation: CASSGLAGKDGYEQYF. Complete variable domain (other parts from reference TRBV11-2 and TRBJ2-7): EAGVAQSPRYKIIEKRQSVAFWCNPISGHATLYWYQQILGQGPKLLIQFQNNGVVDDSQLPKDRFSAERLKGVDSTLKIQPAKLEDSAVYLCASSGLAGKDGYEQYFGPGTRLTVT.

The J gene is TRBJ2-3, the V gene TRBV6-6; D is uncertain. This CDR3 region has 14 residues. V lost 8 bases, J lost 4 bases, and 16 bases lay in between. CDR1 is MNHNY and CDR2 is SVGAGI in the germline V gene (reference sequence). Here the CDR3 DNA reads TGTGCCAGCGCCCAGGTTGGGTGGTCAGATACGCAGTATTTT. Amino acids: CASAQVGWSDTQYF.

This clone has more than one count but fewer than ten. The chain combines TRBV19 with TRBJ1-2, with TRBD1 matching 7 bases. The V gene's germline CDR1 is LNHDA and CDR2 SQIVND (reference sequence). The V and J ends lost 2 bases and 9 bases, in that order; junction bases with no gene match: 3. The length of the CDR3 is 12 residues. Here the CDR3 DNA reads TGTGCCAGTAGTATACGACAGGGCCGCTACACCTTC. Translating gives CASSIRQGRYTF.

The rearrangement links TRBV5-4 to TRBJ1-1, with no clear D. This CDR3 has 17 residues. V was shortened by 4 bases and J by 2 bases, with 21 bases between the two germline ends. Germline CDR1 SGHNT, CDR2 YYREEE (reference sequence). This CDR3 is CASSLGAGSMFNTEAFF. CDR3 DNA: TGTGCCAGCAGCCTGGGAGCGGGGTCAATGTTTAACACTGAAGCTTTCTTT.

The chain uses TRBV27 and TRBJ2-7; D might be TRBD2 (6 bases). The CDR3 extends over 18 amino acids. Germline CDR1 is MNHEY and CDR2 is SMNVEV (reference sequence). The V and J ends lost 2 bases and 3 bases respectively, with 23 bases between them. CDR3 residues: CASSLPPQRGSRDYEQYF. The CDR3 DNA sequence: TGTGCCAGCAGTTTACCCCCCCAACGGGGGAGCAGGGACTACGAGCAGTACTTC.

The chain combines TRBV6-5 with TRBJ1-5; 9 bases are a match to TRBD1. Losses at the gene ends were 6 bases for V and 5 bases for J; bases not matched to a gene: 2. The CDR3 has 13 residues. Per the germline V gene, CDR1 is MNHEY and CDR2 is SVGAGI. The CDR3 nucleotides read TGTGCCAGCAGCCGGACAGGGGATCAGCCCCAGCATTTT. As protein: CASSRTGDQPQHF.

The chain couples TRBV6-6 to TRBJ2-1; TRBD2 matches 9 bases. V lost 2 bases, J lost 5 bases, and 7 bases stayed unmatched. The CDR3 runs 16 residues. CDR1 is MNHNY, CDR2 SVGAGI, per germline (reference sequence). This chain's CDR3 is CASSYTLAGVDNEQFF. In DNA, the CDR3 is TGTGCCAGCAGTTACACCTTAGCGGGAGTAGACAATGAGCAGTTCTTC.

The sample holds a few counts of this clone. V is TRBV11-2 and J is TRBJ1-6, with D hard to call. Trimming took 1 base from V and 5 from J, leaving 12 bases between them. CDR3 length equals 16 residues. CDR1 is SGHAT, CDR2 FQNNGV, per germline. CDR3 DNA: TGTGCCAGCAGCTTAGCGTCCACAGCCGATAATTCACCCCTCCACTTT. The encoded protein is CASSLASTADNSPLHF.

This chain links TRBV6-5 with TRBJ2-5; TRBD2 agrees at 8 bases. V trimming: 7 bases; J trimming: 4 bases; junction bases outside the gene matches: 8. CDR1 is MNHEY and CDR2 is SVGAGI in the germline V gene. The CDR3 length is 14 residues. The CDR3 coding sequence is TGTGCCAGCACCCGACGTCGGGAGGGAGAGACCCAGTACTTC. Amino acid sequence: CASTRRREGETQYF.

The V and J genes are TRBV5-1 and TRBJ2-5; 7 nucleotides line up with TRBD2. This CDR3 is 14 amino acids long. Germline assignment: CDR1 SGHRS and CDR2 YFSETQ. V was clipped by 1 base and J by 4 bases; unmatched bases: 4. The chain's CDR3 is CASSLFTGGETQYF. The CDR3, as DNA: TGCGCCAGCAGCTTGTTTACGGGAGGAGAGACCCAGTACTTC.

This rearrangement joins TRBV19 to TRBJ2-7; maybe TRBD1 (5 bases). Trimming took 5 bases from V and 7 from J, leaving 15 bases between them. Germline V gene data show CDR1 as LNHDA and CDR2 as SQIVND (reference sequence). The length of the CDR3 is 13 residues. The CDR3 DNA follows: TGTGCCAGTAGTGCGCAGACCCAGGGAGAGCAGTACTTC. Translation: CASSAQTQGEQYF.

The chain couples TRBV2 to TRBJ2-3, with a tentative D call TRBD2 (5 bases). Trimming stripped 6 bases from V and 5 bases from J, with 9 bases between. Per germline, CDR1 SNHLY and CDR2 FYNNEI. The CDR3 is 12 residues long. DNA for the CDR3: TGTGCCAGCAGGGTTGGGAGAGATACGCAGTATTTT. This sequence encodes CASRVGRDTQYF.

This clone occurred once. This chain joins TRBV14 and TRBJ1-1; no clear D gene. The CDR3 consists of 13 residues. With 4 bases removed from V and 4 bases from J, the gap between germline ends came to 10 bases. The germline CDR1 and CDR2 sequences are SGHDN and FVKESK. CDR3 sequence reads: CASSRHIVTEAFF. As DNA, the CDR3 is TGTGCCAGCAGCCGACATATCGTCACTGAAGCTTTCTTT. The full variable domain, its missing parts supplied by reference TRBV14 and TRBJ1-1, is EAGVTQFPSHSVIEKGQTVTLRCDPISGHDNLYWYRRVMGKEIKFLLHFVKESKQDESGMPNNRFLAERTGGTYSTLKVQPAELEDSGVYFCASSRHIVTEAFFGQGTRLTVV.

The chain couples TRBV19 to TRBJ2-1; 10 positions match TRBD2. The CDR3 runs to 18 residues. The germline V gene has CDR1 LNHDA and CDR2 SQIVND (reference sequence). J was trimmed by 4 bases and V by 2 bases; bases with no gene match: 11. In DNA, the CDR3 is TGTGCCAGTAGTATACGGGGGGCAACTAGCGGGGTATACAATGAGCAGTTCTTC. Residues: CASSIRGATSGVYNEQFF.

This chain uses TRBV7-2 with TRBJ2-7; no reliable D call. The V end lost 1 base, the J end lost 0 bases, and 13 bases lay between the germline ends. The CDR3 runs to 16 residues. Germline CDR1 SGHTA, CDR2 FQGNSA. The CDR3 nucleotides read TGTGCCAGCAGCTTAGTCCCCCTCAAGAGCTCCTACGAGCAGTACTTC. This encodes CASSLVPLKSSYEQYF.

The chain carries TRBV2 and TRBJ1-3; D may be TRBD1 (6 bases). CDR1 SNHLY and CDR2 FYNNEI come from the germline V gene. There are 14 residues in the CDR3. With 8 bases removed from V and 4 bases from J, the gap between germline ends came to 15 bases. CDR3 in amino acids: CASETGSAGNTIYF. CDR3 coding DNA: TGTGCCAGCGAGACAGGATCAGCGGGAAACACCATATATTTT.

The genes are TRBV10-3 and TRBJ2-2; TRBD1 matches at 8 bases. V lost 10 bases and J lost 3; bases outside the gene matches: 7. Germline V gene data show CDR1 as ENHRY and CDR2 as SYGVKD. CDR3 length: 14 amino acids. In DNA form, the CDR3 reads TGTGCCACTAGGGGACAGGCGGACACCGGGGAGCTGTTTTTT. It is translated as CATRGQADTGELFF.

The chain employs TRBV9 and TRBJ1-1, with D unclear. V dropped 3 bases and J dropped 4 bases, with 13 bases sitting between them. This CDR3 spans 14 amino acids. Germline V lookup: CDR1 SGDLS, CDR2 YYNGEE. CDR3 region: CASSGAPLATEAFF. CDR3 DNA sequence: TGTGCCAGCAGCGGAGCCCCCCTAGCCACTGAAGCTTTCTTT.

This chain connects TRBV7-9 to TRBJ2-7; TRBD2 aligns across 9 bases. This CDR3 is built from 16 residues. The germline V gene has CDR1 SEHNR and CDR2 FQNEAQ (reference sequence). Trimming took 5 bases from V and 4 from J; bases not matched to a gene: 12. The CDR3 loop is CASSPQGGRASYEQYF. The CDR3 DNA reads TGTGCCAGCAGCCCCCAGGGCGGGAGGGCCAGTTACGAGCAGTACTTC.

The rearrangement joins TRBV29-1 to TRBJ2-7; 7 positions agree with TRBD1. The trim removed 5 bases at V and 6 bases at J, leaving 10 bases unmatched. From germline, CDR1 is SQVTM and CDR2 ANQGSEA. CDR3 length equals 13 residues. The CDR3 loop reads CSVTGAVGREQYF. DNA for the CDR3: TGCAGCGTTACAGGGGCGGTCGGTCGCGAGCAGTACTTC.

This chain links TRBV6-2 or TRBV6-3 with TRBJ2-7, with D unresolved. The germline CDR1 and CDR2 sequences are MNHEY and SVGEGT. The CDR3 is 11 amino acids. The V end was cut by 5 bases, the J end by 3 bases, with 5 bases between. CDR3 DNA: TGTGCCAGCAGTCCACTCTACGAGCAGTACTTC. This codes for CASSPLYEQYF.

This rearrangement joins TRBV7-2 to TRBJ1-2; D is perhaps TRBD1 (6 bases). In germline, CDR1 is SGHTA, CDR2 FQGNSA. V lost 1 base and J 3 bases, leaving 15 bases between the germline ends. The CDR3 consists of 16 residues. This chain's CDR3 is CASSLGQWGRDYGYTF. CDR3 in DNA: TGTGCCAGCAGCTTAGGGCAGTGGGGGCGCGACTATGGCTACACCTTC.